The 27 T cell receptor beta chains listed next were all sequenced from one sample in a study of blood T cell repertoires in COVID-19. Assay: immunoSEQ multiplex PCR; the TCRdb copy retains only in-frame clones and omits some. The sample lists just under 35,000 clones; around 87% were seen once. The sample taken for sequencing was peripheral blood. The receptor set was obtained from a human donor in a cohort sampled during active COVID-19.

This clone was seen ten or more times. The chain has TRBV2 and TRBJ2-7, with no clear D. V lost 9 bases to trimming and J lost 6 bases, with 15 bases between them. This CDR3 has 12 residues. Germline V CDR1 and CDR2: SNHLY, FYNNEI. The DNA of the CDR3 is TGTGCCAGAAAGAACCCGAGGTCCGAGCAGTACTTC. Its translation: CARKNPRSEQYF.

The genes are TRBV4-1 and TRBJ1-6; 9 positions agree with TRBD1. Germline CDR1 MGHRA, CDR2 YSYEKL. V trimming: 1 base; J trimming: 5 bases; junction bases outside the gene matches: 9. The CDR3 is 18 amino acids. The CDR3 region has the DNA TGCGCCAGCAGCCAAGGTGGACAGGGGACGACTAATAATTCACCCCTCCACTTT. Translation: CASSQGGQGTTNNSPLHF.

The chain joins TRBV11-2 to TRBJ2-2; possibly TRBD2 for D (7 bases). V was clipped by 5 bases and J by 3 bases, with 16 bases between them. CDR1 is SGHAT, CDR2 FQNNGV, per germline. The CDR3 loop spans 16 amino acids. This chain's CDR3 is CASSPRGAMDTGELFF. CDR3 sequence (DNA): TGTGCCAGCAGCCCCCGGGGGGCGATGGACACCGGGGAGCTGTTTTTT.

V gene TRBV7-8 combines with J gene TRBJ1-2; TRBD1 matches at 8 bases. CDR1 SGHVS and CDR2 FQNEAQ come from the germline V gene. V was clipped by 5 bases and J by 2 bases; unmatched bases: 16. The CDR3 runs to 18 residues. Here the CDR3 reads CASSTGSLGQGQNYGYTF. CDR3 nucleotide sequence: TGTGCCAGCAGCACCGGCTCCCTCGGACAGGGCCAAAACTATGGCTACACCTTC.

The chain links TRBV7-9 to TRBJ2-5; D not resolved. Per germline, CDR1 SEHNR and CDR2 FQNEAQ (reference sequence). Deletions cut 0 bases from V and 5 bases from J, with 7 bases between. The CDR3 has 13 amino acids. For the CDR3, the DNA is TGTGCCAGCAGCTTAGCTAGCTCGGAGACCCAGTACTTC. Its translation: CASSLASSETQYF. The full variable domain, rest sourced from reference TRBV7-9 and TRBJ2-5, is DTGVSQNPRHKITKRGQNVTFRCDPISEHNRLYWYRQTLGQGPEFLTYFQNEAQLEKSRLLSDRFSAERPKGSFSTLEIQRTEQGDSAMYLCASSLASSETQYFGPGTRLLVL.

V is TRBV6-1 and J is TRBJ2-7; D is possibly TRBD1 (5 bases). Germline lookup yields CDR1 MNHNS and CDR2 SASEGT. Trimming cost V 2 bases and J 6 bases, with 23 bases left between them. The CDR3 totals 17 residues. The DNA for the CDR3 is TGTGCCAGCAGTGAATGGGCTAGGGCGGTGGGGCCCGTCGAGCAGTACTTC. Residues: CASSEWARAVGPVEQYF.

The gene calls are TRBV7-8 and TRBJ2-1, with 10 bases lining up with TRBD2. The germline CDR1 and CDR2 sequences are SGHVS and FQNEAQ. The CDR3 loop spans 15 amino acids. V shed 4 bases and J 7 bases; nucleotides not matched to a gene: 7. This CDR3 is CASSYIAGGPNEQFF. DNA for the CDR3: TGTGCCAGCAGCTATATAGCGGGGGGTCCGAATGAGCAGTTCTTC. Full variable domain (remainder filled in from reference TRBV7-8 and TRBJ2-1): GAGVSQSPRYKVAKRGQDVALRCDPISGHVSLFWYQQALGQGPEFLTYFQNEAQLDKSGLPSDRFFAERPEGSVSTLKIQRTQQEDSAVYLCASSYIAGGPNEQFFGPGTRLTVL.

This clone was recorded only once. This chain uses TRBV10-3 with TRBJ1-2; D is unresolved. Germline assignment: CDR1 ENHRY and CDR2 SYGVKD. V lost 3 bases to trimming and J lost 10 bases, with 21 bases between them. The CDR3 has 15 amino acids. DNA for the CDR3: TGTGCCATCAGTGACCAACCCCCGGGATTGAAGGACTACACCTTC. As protein: CAISDQPPGLKDYTF.

V gene TRBV11-2 combines with J gene TRBJ2-1, with 7 nucleotides matching TRBD2. Germline assignment: CDR1 SGHAT and CDR2 FQNNGV. Trimming removed 5 bases from V and 8 bases from J; junction bases left unmatched: 3. There are 12 residues in the CDR3. In DNA form, the CDR3 reads TGTGCCAGCAGCGAAACTAGCGATGAGCAGTTCTTC. Translating gives CASSETSDEQFF.

V and J are TRBV7-2 and TRBJ1-3; D ambiguous. Germline V gene lookup returns CDR1 SGHTA and CDR2 FQGNSA. The CDR3 sequence is 16 residues long. Between the trimmed V and J ends, which lost 1 base and 0 bases, there was a span of 10 bases. CDR3 nucleotides: TGTGCCAGCAGCTTAGGGCGGCGGAGCTCTGGAAACACCATATATTTT. Translation gives CASSLGRRSSGNTIYF.

The V and J genes are TRBV27 and TRBJ2-1, with TRBD1 identical over 7 bases. The CDR3 extends over 16 amino acids. Germline CDR1 reads MNHEY; CDR2 reads SMNVEV (reference sequence). After removal of 5 bases from V and 1 base from J, the junction contained 8 bases not matched to a gene. The CDR3 here is CASSKLTGSSYNEQFF. For the CDR3, the DNA is TGTGCCAGCAGTAAATTGACAGGGTCATCCTACAATGAGCAGTTCTTC.

The J gene is TRBJ2-3, the V gene TRBV2, with 8 bases identical to TRBD1. V dropped 8 bases and J dropped 6; count of bases not matched to a gene: 7. Germline loops: CDR1 SNHLY, CDR2 FYNNEI. CDR3 length: 13 amino acids. CDR3 coding DNA: TGTGCCAGCGGAGACAGGGGTTCGGATACGCAGTATTTT. Encoded protein: CASGDRGSDTQYF.

This chain links TRBV7-8 with TRBJ2-7, with 8 bases fitting TRBD2. The CDR3 sequence is 15 residues long. Germline CDR1 SGHVS, CDR2 FQNEAQ. V shed 0 bases and J 3 bases; nucleotides not matched to a gene: 4. The CDR3 bases are TGTGCCAGCAGCTTAGCGCCGAGCGGGGGCTACGAGCAGTACTTC. It codes for CASSLAPSGGYEQYF.

This chain uses TRBV4-1 with TRBJ1-1; TRBD1 agrees at 7 bases. V was clipped by 4 bases and J by 5 bases; unmatched bases: 10. The CDR3 extends over 15 amino acids. Germline V gene sequence: CDR1 MGHRA, CDR2 YSYEKL. The CDR3 DNA is TGCGCCAGCAGCCCCTCAGGGGGGTATGTGACTGAAGCTTTCTTT. This codes for CASSPSGGYVTEAFF.

A single count supports this clone. The V gene is TRBV6-5, the J gene TRBJ1-6; 9 positions agree with TRBD1. V was pared by 8 bases and J by 9 bases, with 8 bases of the junction left unmatched. Germline CDR1 MNHEY, CDR2 SVGAGI. The CDR3 covers 14 residues. CDR3 loop: CASRRNRGLSPLHF. The CDR3 DNA reads TGTGCCAGCCGAAGAAACAGGGGGCTTTCACCCCTCCACTTT.

The CDR3 here is CASSHSGGGETQYF. The CDR3 nucleotides read TGTGCCAGCAGCCATTCGGGCGGGGGAGAGACCCAGTACTTC. The chain employs TRBV3-1 (or the pseudogene TRBV3-2) and TRBJ2-5; 7 bases are a match to TRBD2. The CDR3 is made up of 14 amino acids. V shed 3 bases and J 4 bases; nucleotides not matched to a gene: 5. Germline loops: CDR1 LGHDT, CDR2 YNNKEL (reference sequence).

This chain connects TRBV29-1 to TRBJ1-4, with 7 bases that match TRBD1. V dropped 5 bases and J dropped 13; count of bases not matched to a gene: 7. Per the germline V gene, CDR1 is SQVTM and CDR2 is ANQGSEA. This CDR3 is built from 11 residues. The CDR3 DNA reads TGCAGCGTTTTGACAGGGTTGAGACTGTTTTTT. Protein sequence: CSVLTGLRLFF.

This CDR3 reads CASSQEGVSYNEQFF. CDR3 nucleotide sequence: TGTGCCAGCAGCCAAGAGGGCGTCTCCTACAATGAGCAGTTCTTC. This sequence joins TRBV4-2 and TRBJ2-1; no clear D. There are 15 residues in the CDR3. Trimming left V 0 bases short and J 0 bases short, with 6 bases between. Germline V CDR1 and CDR2: LGHNA, YNFKEQ.

The chain combines TRBV7-2 with TRBJ1-5; 7 bases align to TRBD1. From germline, CDR1 is SGHTA and CDR2 FQGNSA. Trimming cost V 3 bases and J 0 bases; bases outside gene matches: 5. The CDR3 is made up of 16 amino acids. The CDR3 DNA reads as TGTGCCAGCAGCTTGACAGGGTGGTATAGCAATCAGCCCCAGCATTTT. It encodes CASSLTGWYSNQPQHF.

The genes are TRBV28 and TRBJ1-5, with TRBD1 matching 9 bases. The CDR3 contains 15 residues. J was trimmed by 1 base and V by 7 bases; bases with no gene match: 5. Germline V gives CDR1 MDHEN, CDR2 SYDVKM. Here the CDR3 reads CASTRGTGSNQPQHF. DNA for the CDR3: TGTGCCAGCACCCGGGGGACAGGGAGCAATCAGCCCCAGCATTTT.

The CDR3 reads CASGITGTPLSETQYF. CDR3 DNA: TGTGCCAGCGGAATTACAGGGACCCCTTTAAGCGAGACCCAGTACTTC. The chain combines TRBV7-6 with TRBJ2-5; TRBD1 is a possible D gene (6 bases). Germline V CDR1 and CDR2: SGHVS, FNYEAQ. CDR3 length: 16 amino acids. Trimming left V 8 bases short and J 5 bases short, with 24 bases between.

J is TRBJ2-1 and V is TRBV3-1 (or the pseudogene TRBV3-2); 9 bases are shared with TRBD2. This CDR3 is built from 15 residues. J lost 9 bases, V lost 4 bases, and 10 bases had no gene match. Looked up from germline, CDR1 is LGHDT and CDR2 is YNNKEL (reference sequence). The CDR3 is CASSLESGGRREQFF. The CDR3 bases are TGTGCCAGCAGCCTAGAAAGCGGGGGGCGCCGTGAGCAGTTCTTC.

This clone was counted only a few times. In nucleotides, the CDR3 is TGTGCCAGCAGCTTAGTATCTGGGGGGGTTGGGGAGCTGTTTTTT. Its protein product is CASSLVSGGVGELFF. The chain joins TRBV7-2 to TRBJ2-2; 7 bases agree with TRBD2. V lost 1 base to trimming and J lost 8 bases; unmatched junction nucleotides: 7. The CDR3 length is 15 residues. The germline gives CDR1 SGHTA, CDR2 FQGNSA.

The chain carries TRBV2 and TRBJ2-3; 7 positions match TRBD1. This CDR3 comprises 14 residues. The ends lost 6 bases at V and 1 base at J; junction bases unmatched: 4. Germline CDR1 reads SNHLY; CDR2 reads FYNNEI. CDR3 sequence (DNA): TGTGCCAGCAGACAGGGGTCCCGCACAGATACGCAGTATTTT. Translated: CASRQGSRTDTQYF.

This clone came up many times. The CDR3 loop reads CASSKGSNQPQHF. As DNA, the CDR3 is TGTGCCAGCAGTAAGGGGAGCAATCAGCCCCAGCATTTT. The chain carries TRBV27 and TRBJ1-5, with a tentative D call TRBD1 (5 bases). This CDR3 contains 13 residues. V was pared by 5 bases and J by 1 base, with 6 bases between. Germline CDR1 reads MNHEY; CDR2 reads SMNVEV (reference sequence).

This clone was counted a few times. This chain joins TRBV7-9 and TRBJ2-7; D may be TRBD1 (6 bases). Germline CDR1 SEHNR, CDR2 FQNEAQ (reference sequence). The CDR3 totals 16 residues. V lost 0 bases, J lost 2 bases, and 14 bases lay in between. The CDR3, as DNA: TGTGCCAGCAGCTTAGCGCCCAGGGGTAACCCCTACGAGCAGTACTTC. Amino acids: CASSLAPRGNPYEQYF.

The V call is TRBV6-2 or TRBV6-3, the J call TRBJ1-5; no reliable D call. Germline V gives CDR1 MNHEY, CDR2 SVGEGT. Trimming pared 2 bases from V and 0 bases from J, leaving 11 bases between. CDR3 length: 16 residues. The CDR3 bases are TGTGCCAGCAGTTACGATGATGCGTATAGCAATCAGCCCCAGCATTTT. It encodes CASSYDDAYSNQPQHF.